A selection of T cell receptor beta chains follows, all from one sample in a study of blood T cell repertoires in COVID-19. TCRdb's copy holds only in-frame clones and misses some; the assay was immunoSEQ multiplex PCR. The table has 110,000 to 150,000 clones, roughly 78% seen once; the top ten hold around 4%. Sequenced material: peripheral blood. The receptors were sampled from a man in his sixties with acute or convalescent COVID-19. Both conserved end residues are part of each CDR3. Fields, in order: V gene, clone size, J gene, D gene, CDR3 DNA, CDR3 protein. D genes are given only for firm matches. Only some rows state a clone size, as once, few, many or a class for expanded clones.

>TRBV19|NA|TRBJ1-3|TRBD1
TGTGCCAGTAGTATTTCCGGACAGGGATCCTCTGGAAACACCATATATTTT
CASSISGQGSSGNTIYF
>TRBV4-2|NA|TRBJ2-1|TRBD2
TGTGCCAGCAGCCATACTAGCGGGATCGCCAATGAGCAGTTCTTC
CASSHTSGIANEQFF
>TRBV3-1/TRBV3-2|NA|TRBJ1-1|TRBD1
TGTGCCAGCAGCCCGCTTGACAGGGCCAGGAACACTGAAGCTTTCTTT
CASSPLDRARNTEAFF
>TRBV7-2|NA|TRBJ1-3|TRBD1
TGTGCCAGCAGCCACCGGGACAGGGAAGGAAACACCATATATTTT
CASSHRDREGNTIYF
>TRBV12-3/TRBV12-4|NA|TRBJ1-1|TRBD1
TGTGCCAGCAGCATCGGGACAGGCGAAGCTTTCTTT
CASSIGTGEAFF
>TRBV30|NA|TRBJ2-5|TRBD2
TGTGCCTGGAGCGTAGGACTAGCAGCAGAGACCCAGTACTTC
CAWSVGLAAETQYF
>TRBV10-3|NA|TRBJ1-5|TRBD1
TGTGCCATCAAGGAGGGGGCCTATAGCAATCAGCCCCAGCATTTT
CAIKEGAYSNQPQHF
>TRBV19|NA|TRBJ1-2|NA
TGTGCCAGTAGAGAACAGGGATTCTATGGCTACACCTTC
CASREQGFYGYTF
>TRBV18|NA|TRBJ1-2|NA
TGTGCCAGCTCACCAGAGACAGGAATCTATGGCTACACCTTC
CASSPETGIYGYTF
>TRBV3-1/TRBV3-2|NA|TRBJ1-2|NA
TGTGCCAGCAGCCAAGCCGGACAGATCCATGGCTACACCTTC
CASSQAGQIHGYTF
>TRBV28|few|TRBJ1-2|NA
TGTGCCAGCAGGACTCAAAGCTATGGCTACACCTTC
CASRTQSYGYTF
>TRBV27|NA|TRBJ2-5|NA
TGTGCCAGCAGTGCGTTGAACCAAGAGACCCAGTACTTC
CASSALNQETQYF
>TRBV7-2|NA|TRBJ2-1|NA
TGTGCCAGCAGCTTAGTCGGGGGAGAGGCCTACAATGAGCAGTTCTTC
CASSLVGGEAYNEQFF
>TRBV7-9|NA|TRBJ2-5|NA
TGTGCCAGCAGCTTGCGGCGGGCCGTTAAGCAAGAGACCCAGTACTTC
CASSLRRAVKQETQYF
>TRBV7-8|NA|TRBJ2-3|TRBD2
TGTGCCAGCAGCTTAGCCGGGACTAGCGGTTCAGATACGCAGTATTTT
CASSLAGTSGSDTQYF
>TRBV9|NA|TRBJ1-3|NA
TGTGCCAGCAGCTTTCGGACAGTCACCACTACCCCTCCTGGAAACACCATATATTTT
CASSFRTVTTTPPGNTIYF
>TRBV7-2|NA|TRBJ1-3|NA
TGTGCCAGCAGTCTAGACGGACAGATCTCTGGAAACACCATATATTTT
CASSLDGQISGNTIYF
>TRBV10-3|NA|TRBJ2-7|TRBD1
TGTGCCACCTTTGAAGGACAGGCCTACGAGCAGTACTTC
CATFEGQAYEQYF
>TRBV28|NA|TRBJ2-3|NA
TGTGCCAGCAGTTTCGGGGGGCCAAGTGATACGCAGTATTTT
CASSFGGPSDTQYF
>TRBV7-8|once|TRBJ2-4|NA
TGTGCCAGCAGCTTAGGAGTACCAAACATTCAGTACTTC
CASSLGVPNIQYF
>TRBV14|NA|TRBJ2-7|NA
TGTGCCAGCAGCCTCAACCCAGGGCCGACCTACGAGCAGTACTTC
CASSLNPGPTYEQYF
>TRBV10-3|NA|TRBJ1-1|NA
TGTGCCATCAGTGGCTTACAGGGAAACACTGAAGCTTTCTTT
CAISGLQGNTEAFF
>TRBV5-5|NA|TRBJ2-1|TRBD2
TGTGCCAGCAGCTTGGCGGGACTAGCGGGATTCAATGAGCAGTTCTTC
CASSLAGLAGFNEQFF
>TRBV12-3/TRBV12-4|NA|TRBJ2-7|TRBD1
TGTGCCAGCGGTAGGAGGGACAGGGGGGAGCAGTACTTC
CASGRRDRGEQYF
>TRBV28|NA|TRBJ2-7|NA
TGTGCCAGCAGAATAGACTCCTCCTACGAGCAGTACTTC
CASRIDSSYEQYF
>TRBV7-9|NA|TRBJ1-5|NA
TGTGCCAGCAGCTTAGTGGGGAGAGGCAATCAGCCCCAGCATTTT
CASSLVGRGNQPQHF
>TRBV28|NA|TRBJ1-2|TRBD1
TGTGCCAGCAGCCGACAGGGAGAAAACTATGGCTACACCTTC
CASSRQGENYGYTF
>TRBV3-1/TRBV3-2|NA|TRBJ1-3|TRBD1
TGTGCCAGCAGCCATTCCACAGGGGGCTTCGACGTGGGCACCATATATTTT
CASSHSTGGFDVGTIYF
>TRBV19|many|TRBJ2-1|TRBD2
TGTGCCAGTAGTATAGATCCGGGACTAGTAGGGGAGCAGTTCTTC
CASSIDPGLVGEQFF
>TRBV12-3/TRBV12-4|NA|TRBJ2-5|TRBD2
TGTGCCAGCAGAGGAACTAGCGGGGACAAACAGTACTTC
CASRGTSGDKQYF
>TRBV4-1|few|TRBJ1-2|NA
TGCGCCAGCAGCCGTTCACAGGGTTCTCAGGATGGCTACACCTTC
CASSRSQGSQDGYTF
>TRBV6-5|NA|TRBJ1-6|TRBD1
TGTGCCAGCAGGACAGGGGCTTATAATTCACCCCTCCACTTT
CASRTGAYNSPLHF
>TRBV7-6|NA|TRBJ2-7|NA
TGTGCCAGCAGCGCTCCTGCAACAGGGCTGGGGGAGCAGTACTTC
CASSAPATGLGEQYF
>TRBV9|NA|TRBJ1-6|NA
TGTGCCAGCAGCGCCCCTACCCCAGGTTCACCCCTCCACTTT
CASSAPTPGSPLHF
>TRBV23-1|once|TRBJ1-1|NA
TGCGCCAGCCGAACGAGAGGGGGAACTGAAGCTTTCTTT
CASRTRGGTEAFF
>TRBV10-3|once|TRBJ1-1|NA
TGTGCCATCAGTGACGGACAGAACACTGAAGCTTTCTTT
CAISDGQNTEAFF
>TRBV24-1|NA|TRBJ2-2|TRBD2
TGTGCCACCAACGAGGGTAGGGGACTAAACACCGGGGAGCTGTTTTTT
CATNEGRGLNTGELFF
>TRBV2|few|TRBJ2-1|TRBD2
TGTGCCAGCCGGGGAGGACCGGGACTAGCGGGACTGAGCTCCTACAATGAGCAGTTCTTC
CASRGGPGLAGLSSYNEQFF
>TRBV29-1|NA|TRBJ1-2|NA
TGCAGCGTTGAACGGTCAGGCCATGGCTACACCTTC
CSVERSGHGYTF
>TRBV19|once|TRBJ2-7|TRBD2
TGTGCCAGTAGCAGTTCCGGGACTAACCTCTACGAGCAGTACTTC
CASSSSGTNLYEQYF
>TRBV6-5|once|TRBJ1-1|NA
TGTGCCAGCAGTCTTCGGGAAGGGAACACTGAAGCTTTCTTT
CASSLREGNTEAFF
>TRBV5-6|NA|TRBJ2-5|NA
TGTGCCAGCAGCTTCCAGGAGACCCAGTACTTC
CASSFQETQYF
>TRBV7-2|NA|TRBJ2-1|TRBD2
TGTGCCAGCAGCCCCACTAGCGGAGCGTACAATGAGCAGTTCTTC
CASSPTSGAYNEQFF
>TRBV28|NA|TRBJ1-2|TRBD1
TGTGCCAGCACTACAGGGGTTGGCTACACCTTC
CASTTGVGYTF
>TRBV7-2|NA|TRBJ2-1|NA
TGTGCCAGCAGCTTAGTCAGGGGCCCCTACAATGAGCAGTTCTTC
CASSLVRGPYNEQFF
>TRBV20-1|NA|TRBJ1-1|NA
TGCAGTGCTAGGAGAAACACTGAAGCTTTCTTT
CSARRNTEAFF
>TRBV9|NA|TRBJ2-1|TRBD2
TGTGCCAGCAGCGTAGCCCCGGGAGGGCCCAATGAGCAGTTCTTC
CASSVAPGGPNEQFF
>TRBV3-1/TRBV3-2|NA|TRBJ2-7|TRBD2
TGTGCCAGCAGCCAGGGACTAGCGGCCTACGAGCAGTACTTC
CASSQGLAAYEQYF
>TRBV7-9|NA|TRBJ2-1|NA
TGTGCCAGCAGCTTACTATCGGGGGAGTACAATGAGCAGTTCTTC
CASSLLSGEYNEQFF
>TRBV18|once|TRBJ2-3|NA
TGTGCCAGCTCACCAGGGCAGGCTGGGACAGATACGCAGTATTTT
CASSPGQAGTDTQYF
>TRBV6-5|NA|TRBJ2-7|TRBD1
TGTGCCAGCAGTTTTCAGGACAGGGAAACGAGCGAGCAGTACTTC
CASSFQDRETSEQYF
>TRBV4-2|NA|TRBJ1-2|TRBD1
TGTGCCAGCAGCCAAGGAGGCAGGGGGCTGGTCTATGGCTACACCTTC
CASSQGGRGLVYGYTF
>TRBV3-1/TRBV3-2|NA|TRBJ1-1|NA
TGTGCCAGCAGCCAAGACCAGGGAAACACTGAAGCTTTCTTT
CASSQDQGNTEAFF
>TRBV13|NA|TRBJ1-4|TRBD1
TGTGCCAGCAGCCAAAAGGGGACAGCTATTAATGAAAAACTGTTTTTT
CASSQKGTAINEKLFF
>TRBV19|NA|TRBJ1-5|TRBD1
TGTGCCAGTAGTATGGGGACAGGCCCCAATCAGCCCCAGCATTTT
CASSMGTGPNQPQHF
>TRBV18|once|TRBJ2-2|TRBD1
TGTGCCAGCTCCGACAGGGGTAGCACCGGGGAGCTGTTTTTT
CASSDRGSTGELFF